The entry that follows covers one T cell receptor (beta chain) sequence. These data come from a study of T cells expressing NK-cell markers. The CDR3 consists of 15 residues. Germline CDR1 and CDR2: MDHEN and SYDVKM. With the 5' RACE reads reprocessed, TCRdb shows one record per CDR3 protein and no DNA. There are approximately 150,000 distinct CDR3 sequences in the sample, with about 12% held by the top ten. Input material: blood T cells: a sorted CD56 or NKG2C T cell subset, CD4+ or CD8+ T cells, or bulk PBMC T cells (not recorded which). This clonotype was obtained from a man between 18 and 35 years old in good health. This chain connects TRBV28 to TRBJ2-7; the TCRdb call, TRBD2, lacks DNA for checking. The CDR3 sequence is CASSLEGTDIYEQYF.